This T cell receptor beta chain was retrieved from a study of shared clonotypes between healthy human individuals. Repertoires were generated with immunoSEQ multiplex PCR, while TCRdb's copy carries only in-frame clones and drops some. The sample lists millions of clones; around 95% were seen once. The germline V gene has CDR1 SGHRS and CDR2 YFSETQ. V lost 0 bases and J lost 8, with 5 bases in between. The CDR3 contains 11 residues. To note about this clone: Distinct nucleotide sequences in the sample also encode this CDR3.

Sequencing input: naive CD4+ T cells sorted from blood. Stated subset: CD45RA+ positively selected. The sequence came from a man aged 18 to 30 in good health. This chain links TRBV5-1 with TRBJ1-1, with D unresolved. CDR3 DNA: TGCGCCAGCAGCTTGGGGGCCGAAGCTTTCTTT. It codes for CASSLGAEAFF. Based on the CDR3 plus reference TRBV5-1 and TRBJ1-1, the full variable domain is KAGVTQTPRYLIKTRGQQVTLSCSPISGHRSVSWYQQTPGQGLQFLFEYFSETQRNKGNFPGRFSGRQFSNSRSEMNVSTLELGDSALYLCASSLGAEAFFGQGTRLTVV.